A selection of T cell receptor beta chains follows, all from one sample in a study of PD-1 blockade in classical Hodgkin lymphoma. TCRdb's table, derived via immunoSEQ multiplex PCR, lists solely in-frame clones and lacks some. The table has thousands of clones, less than 75% seen once; the top ten hold about a quarter. Specimen: CD8+ T cells from blood, collected before the fourth cycle of nivolumab. The receptors were gathered from a human donor with classical Hodgkin lymphoma. Both conserved end residues are part of each CDR3. The D gene is left open where the match is weak. Where a row states a size, it is once, few, many or the class of an expanded clone; other rows omit it.

d_call	clone_size	v_call	j_call	cdr3_aa	cdr3_nt
.	.	TRBV6-5	TRBJ2-1	CASSYSSTGYNEQFF	TGTGCCAGCAGTTACTCGTCCACCGGATACAATGAGCAGTTCTTC
.	once	TRBV27	TRBJ2-2	CASSLSAGVTGELFF	TGTGCCAGCAGTTTATCGGCAGGGGTTACCGGGGAGCTGTTTTTT
.	.	TRBV5-5	TRBJ2-5	CASSPRVAEETQYF	TGTGCCAGCAGCCCGAGAGTAGCGGAAGAGACCCAGTACTTC
TRBD1	large	TRBV5-1	TRBJ2-7	CASSSGQGAYEQYF	TGCGCCAGCAGCTCGGGACAGGGGGCTTACGAGCAGTACTTC
.	.	TRBV5-5	TRBJ1-4	CASRVATNEKLFF	TGTGCCAGCAGGGTAGCAACTAATGAAAAACTGTTTTTT
.	.	TRBV5-8	TRBJ1-5	CASSPGQSSNQPQHF	TGTGCCAGCAGCCCAGGACAGAGTAGCAATCAGCCCCAGCATTTT
.	.	TRBV5-6	TRBJ1-2	CASSSTPSSYGYTF	TGTGCCAGCAGCTCAACCCCCAGTTCCTATGGCTACACCTTC
TRBD1	.	TRBV7-9	TRBJ2-7	CASSLVGQGLYEQYF	TGTGCCAGCAGCTTAGTAGGACAGGGGCTTTACGAGCAGTACTTC
.	.	TRBV7-8	TRBJ2-5	CASSLYRDPETQYF	TGTGCCAGCAGCTTATACCGGGATCCAGAGACCCAGTACTTC
.	.	TRBV7-4	TRBJ2-2	CASSSIGELFF	TGTGCCAGCAGTTCCATCGGGGAGCTGTTTTTT
TRBD2	.	TRBV7-8	TRBJ2-7	CASSLDGLVWEQYF	TGTGCCAGCAGCTTAGACGGACTAGTATGGGAGCAGTACTTC
TRBD1	few	TRBV30	TRBJ2-1	CAWSAKIGTGAYNEQFF	TGTGCCTGGAGTGCTAAGATCGGGACAGGAGCCTACAATGAGCAGTTCTTC
TRBD1	few	TRBV7-9	TRBJ2-1	CASSTGTGWKNEQFF	TGTGCCAGCAGCACGGGGACAGGTTGGAAGAATGAGCAGTTCTTC
.	.	TRBV6-5	TRBJ2-1	CASSQGQAYNEQFF	TGTGCCAGCAGTCAAGGACAAGCCTACAATGAGCAGTTCTTC
.	.	TRBV5-1	TRBJ2-4	CASSSSFVAQGIQYF	TGCGCCAGCAGCTCCTCGTTCGTAGCTCAGGGGATTCAGTACTTC
.	.	TRBV15	TRBJ2-5	CATSRVPQETQYF	TGTGCCACCAGCAGAGTCCCACAAGAGACCCAGTACTTC
TRBD1	medium-sized	TRBV27	TRBJ2-1	CASSLGQGSYNEQFF	TGTGCCAGCAGTTTGGGACAGGGTTCCTACAATGAGCAGTTCTTC
TRBD2	.	TRBV16	TRBJ2-7	CASSHQLAAYEQYF	TGTGCCAGCAGCCACCAACTAGCGGCCTACGAGCAGTACTTC
TRBD2	.	TRBV28	TRBJ2-3	CASSGLAVTDTQYF	TGTGCCAGCAGTGGACTAGCGGTCACAGATACGCAGTATTTT
TRBD1	.	TRBV28	TRBJ2-7	CATDTGESYEQYF	TGTGCCACCGACACAGGGGAATCCTACGAGCAGTACTTC
.	.	TRBV5-6	TRBJ2-5	CASSLTGSWNIRETQYF	TGTGCCAGCAGCTTGACAGGGTCTTGGAATATCCGAGAGACCCAGTACTTC
TRBD1	.	TRBV7-9	TRBJ1-2	CASSPSTGNNYGYTF	TGTGCCAGCAGCCCCTCGACAGGGAATAACTATGGCTACACCTTC
.	.	TRBV7-9	TRBJ2-2	CASKGPQTGELFF	TGTGCCAGCAAAGGGCCTCAAACCGGGGAGCTGTTTTTT
.	.	TRBV6-1	TRBJ2-3	CASRLAPSTDTQYF	TGTGCCAGCAGGTTAGCGCCTAGCACAGATACGCAGTATTTT
.	.	TRBV6-6	TRBJ2-7	CASSYGRDEQYF	TGTGCCAGCAGTTATGGCAGGGACGAGCAGTACTTC
.	.	TRBV30	TRBJ2-1	CAWSVTDYEFF	TGTGCCTGGAGTGTAACGGATTACGAGTTCTTC
.	.	TRBV7-6	TRBJ2-2	CASSLGTADTGELFF	TGTGCCAGCAGCTTAGGAACAGCCGACACCGGGGAGCTGTTTTTT
.	.	TRBV18	TRBJ1-1	CASSPGEGLNTEAFF	TGTGCCAGCTCACCAGGGGAGGGGCTGAACACTGAAGCTTTCTTT
TRBD2	.	TRBV27	TRBJ2-3	CASSLVAGGPDTQYF	TGTGCCAGCAGTTTAGTGGCGGGAGGGCCAGATACGCAGTATTTT
TRBD1	.	TRBV18	TRBJ2-5	CASGTENQETQYF	TGTGCCAGCGGGACAGAGAACCAAGAGACCCAGTACTTC
.	.	TRBV19	TRBJ2-7	CASSPGTVLHEQYF	TGTGCCAGTAGCCCCGGGACGGTTCTTCACGAGCAGTACTTC
.	.	TRBV27	TRBJ2-2	CASSIAHAGELFF	TGTGCCAGCAGTATAGCACACGCCGGGGAGCTGTTTTTT
TRBD1	.	TRBV19	TRBJ2-7	CASSPGTGVPYEQYF	TGTGCCAGTAGTCCTGGGACAGGGGTTCCCTACGAGCAGTACTTC